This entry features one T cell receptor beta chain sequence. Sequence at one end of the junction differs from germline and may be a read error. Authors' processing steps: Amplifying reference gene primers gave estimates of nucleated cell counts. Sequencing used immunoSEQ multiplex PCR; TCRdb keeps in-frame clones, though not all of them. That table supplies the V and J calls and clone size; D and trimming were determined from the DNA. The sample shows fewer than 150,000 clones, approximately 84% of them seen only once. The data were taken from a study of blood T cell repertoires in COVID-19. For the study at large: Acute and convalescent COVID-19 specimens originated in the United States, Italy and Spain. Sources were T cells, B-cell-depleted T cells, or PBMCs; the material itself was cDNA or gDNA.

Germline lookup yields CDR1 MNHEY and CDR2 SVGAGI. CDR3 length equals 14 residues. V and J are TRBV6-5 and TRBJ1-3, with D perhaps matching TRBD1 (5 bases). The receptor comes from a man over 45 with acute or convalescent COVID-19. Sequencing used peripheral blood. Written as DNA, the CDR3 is TGTGTCAGCAGTTACGGGGGGGCTGGAAACACCATATATTTT. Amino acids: CVSSYGGAGNTIYF.